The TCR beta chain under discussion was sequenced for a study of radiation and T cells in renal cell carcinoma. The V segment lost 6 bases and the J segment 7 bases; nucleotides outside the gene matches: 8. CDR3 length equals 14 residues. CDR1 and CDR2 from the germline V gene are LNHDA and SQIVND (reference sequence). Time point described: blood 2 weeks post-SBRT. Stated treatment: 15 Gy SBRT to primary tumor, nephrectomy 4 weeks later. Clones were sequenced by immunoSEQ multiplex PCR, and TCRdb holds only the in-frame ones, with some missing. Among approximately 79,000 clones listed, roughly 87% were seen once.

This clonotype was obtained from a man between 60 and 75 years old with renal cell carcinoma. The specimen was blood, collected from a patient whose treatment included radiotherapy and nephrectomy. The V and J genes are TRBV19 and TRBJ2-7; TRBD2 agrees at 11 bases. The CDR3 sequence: CASSLLAGEGEQYF. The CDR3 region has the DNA TGTGCCAGTAGCCTACTAGCGGGAGAAGGGGAGCAGTACTTC.